These 26 T cell receptor beta chains were sequenced from one sample in a study of somatic mutations in cytotoxic T cells in rheumatoid arthritis. Using immunoSEQ multiplex PCR, the repertoire was profiled, and TCRdb retains in-frame clones only, with some absent. The top ten clones hold 35% of a sample with several thousand clones, approximately 67% of them seen once. Sequencing was performed on CD8+ T cells sorted from blood. The source of these receptors is a woman aged 45 to 65 in good health.

The chain is built from TRBV7-9 and TRBJ2-2; TRBD1 agrees at 9 bases. Germline lookup yields CDR1 SEHNR and CDR2 FQNEAQ (reference sequence). Trimming took 3 bases from V and 6 from J; bases not matched to a gene: 5. This CDR3 region has 15 residues. Written as DNA, the CDR3 is TGTGCCAGCAGCTTTGACGGACAGGGGCCCGGGGAGCTGTTTTTT. This sequence encodes CASSFDGQGPGELFF.

The CDR3 nucleotides read TGTGCCAGCAGTTTCCTCACCTACCGGGACAGGGCCCACAATGAGCAGTTCTTC. It yields the protein CASSFLTYRDRAHNEQFF. V usage is TRBV28 and J usage is TRBJ2-1; 9 positions match TRBD1. The CDR3 totals 18 residues. Unmatched junction bases numbered 14, after V lost 3 bases and J lost 5 bases. Per germline, CDR1 MDHEN and CDR2 SYDVKM.

The J gene is TRBJ1-1, the V gene TRBV6-1, with D possibly being TRBD1 (6 bases). From germline, CDR1 is MNHNS and CDR2 SASEGT. Trimming shortened V by 3 bases and J by 4 bases, and 9 bases separated the two germline ends. The CDR3 is 13 amino acids. The CDR3 reads CASSDGGLTEAFF. The CDR3, as DNA: TGTGCCAGCAGTGACGGGGGGCTCACTGAAGCTTTCTTT.

The rearrangement uses TRBV7-8 and TRBJ2-7; TRBD1 might be the D (6 bases). V was pared by 5 bases and J by 3 bases, with 11 bases between. Germline V CDR1 and CDR2: SGHVS, FQNEAQ. The length of the CDR3 is 13 residues. The CDR3 bases are TGTGCCAGCAGCCCCGGGACACTCTACGAGCAGTACTTC. Protein product: CASSPGTLYEQYF.

The V gene is TRBV10-2, the J gene TRBJ1-1; possible D gene TRBD1, 5 bases. CDR1 and CDR2 (germline): WSHSY, SAAADI. Deletions cut 11 bases from V and 4 bases from J, with 14 bases between. This CDR3 comprises 12 residues. The CDR3 nucleotides are TGCGCCGCAGGCAGGGCGGTCACTGAAGCTTTCTTT. It translates to CAAGRAVTEAFF.

This rearrangement joins TRBV27 to TRBJ1-1, with 7 positions matching TRBD1. Germline CDR1 reads MNHEY; CDR2 reads SMNVEV (reference sequence). The CDR3 loop spans 13 amino acids. With 4 bases clipped from V and 5 bases from J, the junction kept 4 bases outside the gene matches. The CDR3 nucleotides read TGTGCCAGCAGTTATACAGGGGTAACTGAAGCTTTCTTT. Amino acids: CASSYTGVTEAFF.

The chain has TRBV9 and TRBJ1-2; D perhaps matches TRBD1 (5 bases). From germline, CDR1 is SGDLS and CDR2 YYNGEE. The CDR3 contains 15 residues. The V and J ends lost 0 bases and 1 base respectively, with 10 bases between them. CDR3 loop: CASSVEGTFNYGYTF. The CDR3 DNA follows: TGTGCCAGCAGCGTAGAGGGGACTTTTAACTATGGCTACACCTTC.

This clone was recorded a few times. This chain connects TRBV14 to TRBJ2-6; D might be TRBD1 (5 bases). There are 19 residues in the CDR3. The V and J ends lost 4 bases and 0 bases respectively, with 19 bases between them. Per germline, CDR1 SGHDN and CDR2 FVKESK. This CDR3 reads CASSPPGVDTPSGANVLTF. In nucleotides, the CDR3 is TGTGCCAGCAGCCCGCCCGGAGTGGACACCCCCTCTGGGGCCAACGTCCTGACTTTC. Full variable domain (outside the CDR3, taken from reference TRBV14 and TRBJ2-6): EAGVTQFPSHSVIEKGQTVTLRCDPISGHDNLYWYRRVMGKEIKFLLHFVKESKQDESGMPNNRFLAERTGGTYSTLKVQPAELEDSGVYFCASSPPGVDTPSGANVLTFGAGSRLTVL.

The chain links TRBV19 to TRBJ1-5; D remains ambiguous. The ends were cut back, 8 bases at V and 3 bases at J, with 14 bases in the middle. The CDR3 runs 14 residues. Per the germline V gene, CDR1 is LNHDA and CDR2 is SQIVND (reference sequence). The CDR3 coding sequence is TGTGCCAGTCGGAAAAAGGGAGCCAATCAGCCCCAGCATTTT. Translating gives CASRKKGANQPQHF.

This chain joins TRBV5-3 and TRBJ1-1; 7 bases agree with TRBD1. TRBV5-3 is an open reading frame whose function is uncertain. J lost 0 bases, V lost 8 bases, and 7 bases had no gene match. The CDR3 runs 14 residues. DNA of the CDR3: TGTGCCAGCAGCCTGACAGGGTTGAACACTGAAGCTTTCTTT. It translates to CASSLTGLNTEAFF.

V gene TRBV27 combines with J gene TRBJ2-3, with TRBD2 matching 8 bases. The CDR3 contains 15 residues. Germline CDR1 is MNHEY and CDR2 is SMNVEV (reference sequence). The J segment lost 6 bases and the V segment lost 0 bases, leaving 5 bases of the junction unmatched. Here the CDR3 DNA reads TGTGCCAGCAGTTTATCTTTTGCGGGGGGCGATACGCAGTATTTT. Residues: CASSLSFAGGDTQYF.

CDR3 in DNA: TGCGCCAGCAGTTCACCTCGGGACAGGGGAGTGACTGAGGATGGCTACACCTTC. Protein: CASSSPRDRGVTEDGYTF. The V call is TRBV10-1, the J call TRBJ1-2; 10 nucleotides line up with TRBD1. This CDR3 comprises 18 residues. The ends lost 5 bases at V and 6 bases at J; junction bases unmatched: 18. Per the germline V gene, CDR1 is WNHNN and CDR2 is SYGVQD (reference sequence).

The V call is TRBV7-9, the J call TRBJ2-3; 9 bases fit TRBD1. The trim removed 5 bases at V and 2 bases at J, leaving 17 bases unmatched. The CDR3 covers 19 residues. Germline lookup yields CDR1 SEHNR and CDR2 FQNEAQ (reference sequence). DNA of the CDR3: TGTGCCAGCAGCGCAAGGGGGGGACAGGGTTCTCCCTACACAGATACGCAGTATTTT. It codes for CASSARGGQGSPYTDTQYF.

J is TRBJ1-6 and V is TRBV19; TRBD1 agrees at 7 bases. After removal of 6 bases from V and 6 bases from J, the junction contained 8 bases not matched to a gene. The germline V gene has CDR1 LNHDA and CDR2 SQIVND (reference sequence). The CDR3 is 15 residues long. The CDR3 protein is CASSFARDSNSPLHF. For the CDR3, the DNA is TGTGCCAGTAGCTTCGCCCGGGACAGTAATTCACCCCTCCACTTT.

This clone has just a few counts. This chain links TRBV6-4 with TRBJ2-2, with D maybe TRBD1 (6 bases). The germline V gene encodes CDR1 MRHNA and CDR2 SNTAGT. The CDR3 contains 14 residues. The V end was cut by 6 bases, the J end by 4 bases, with 12 bases between. CDR3 in amino acids: CASSSGVSTGELFF. CDR3 in DNA: TGTGCCAGCAGCTCAGGGGTTAGCACCGGGGAGCTGTTTTTT.

V is TRBV6-1 and J is TRBJ2-1, with 7 bases aligning to TRBD2. CDR1 and CDR2 (germline): MNHNS, SASEGT. With V trimmed by 6 bases and J by 2 bases, 7 bases remained unmatched. The CDR3 runs to 15 residues. CDR3: CASSGEAGAYNEQFF. As DNA, the CDR3 is TGTGCCAGCAGCGGTGAGGCGGGGGCCTACAATGAGCAGTTCTTC.

The chain carries TRBV7-3 and TRBJ2-7; 8 positions agree with TRBD1. In germline, CDR1 is SGHTA, CDR2 FQGTGA. The CDR3 consists of 16 residues. V was pared by 5 bases and J by 4 bases, with 13 bases of the junction left unmatched. CDR3 amino acids: CASSPGTGNFPYEQYF. CDR3 in DNA: TGTGCCAGCAGCCCCGGGACAGGAAATTTCCCATACGAGCAGTACTTC.

This clone has a handful of counts. V and J are TRBV4-2 and TRBJ2-7, with D possibly being TRBD1 (5 bases). CDR3 size: 13 residues. Trimming cost V 6 bases and J 6 bases, with 15 bases left between them. CDR1 and CDR2 from the germline V gene are LGHNA and YNFKEQ. The CDR3, as DNA: TGTGCCAGCAGTATACAGGTGGGCCTCGAGCAGTACTTC. As protein: CASSIQVGLEQYF.

This sequence joins TRBV19 and TRBJ1-1; D is unresolved. Trimming shortened V by 7 bases and J by 2 bases, and 11 bases separated the two germline ends. The CDR3 consists of 13 residues. The germline gives CDR1 LNHDA, CDR2 SQIVND (reference sequence). The CDR3 nucleotides read TGTGCCAGTACCTCCCGAGGCAACACTGAAGCTTTCTTT. This codes for CASTSRGNTEAFF.

This rearrangement joins TRBV27 to TRBJ1-4; D gene unclear. Germline lookup yields CDR1 MNHEY and CDR2 SMNVEV (reference sequence). This CDR3 contains 17 residues. V dropped 6 bases and J dropped 0 bases, with 17 bases sitting between them. Here the CDR3 reads CASSWALSDATNEKLFF. In DNA, the CDR3 is TGTGCCAGCAGCTGGGCTCTTTCCGACGCAACTAATGAAAAACTGTTTTTT.

The V and J genes are TRBV6-5 and TRBJ2-7; 8 positions agree with TRBD2. V lost 6 bases to trimming and J lost 6 bases; unmatched junction nucleotides: 4. The V gene's germline CDR1 is MNHEY and CDR2 SVGAGI. CDR3 length: 12 residues. For the CDR3, the DNA is TGTGCCAGCAGCCCGGGGGGGGGCGAGCAGTACTTC. This codes for CASSPGGGEQYF.

The chain has TRBV13 and TRBJ2-5, with D possibly being TRBD2 (6 bases). Per germline, CDR1 PRHDT and CDR2 FYEKMQ (reference sequence). This CDR3 region has 14 residues. Trimming took 3 bases from V and 5 from J, leaving 13 bases between them. The CDR3 nucleotides read TGTGCCAGCAGCTTGGGGGGTGCGGCGGAGACCCAGTACTTC. Its protein product is CASSLGGAAETQYF. Full variable domain (remainder filled in from reference TRBV13 and TRBJ2-5): AAGVIQSPRHLIKEKRETATLKCYPIPRHDTVYWYQQGPGQDPQFLISFYEKMQSDKGSIPDRFSAQQFSDYHSELNMSSLELGDSALYFCASSLGGAAETQYFGPGTRLLVL.

This clone was recorded a few times. The CDR3, as DNA: TGCGCCAGCAGCCAAGTATGGGGGGAGCACACTGAAGCTTTCTTT. Protein: CASSQVWGEHTEAFF. The V and J genes are TRBV4-3 and TRBJ1-1; a weak D match, TRBD1 (5 bases). CDR3 length equals 15 residues. Germline-derived CDR1 and CDR2 are LGHNA and YSLEER. V was pared by 1 base and J by 3 bases, with 12 bases between.

The V call is TRBV7-6, the J call TRBJ2-5; 13 nucleotides match TRBD2. The V and J ends lost 7 bases and 7 bases, in that order; junction bases with no gene match: 15. Germline lookup yields CDR1 SGHVS and CDR2 FNYEAQ. This CDR3 has 17 residues. CDR3 sequence: CASTATRTSGGLGTQYF. CDR3 DNA: TGTGCCAGCACCGCAACTAGGACTAGCGGGGGTTTAGGGACCCAGTACTTC.

The CDR3 sequence is CASSLLWSGGSSYNEQFF. For the CDR3, the DNA is TGTGCCAGCAGCTTACTGTGGAGCGGGGGAAGCTCCTACAATGAGCAGTTCTTC. The genes are TRBV7-6 and TRBJ2-1; 8 positions agree with TRBD2. Germline loops: CDR1 SGHVS, CDR2 FNYEAQ. The ends lost 2 bases at V and 0 bases at J; junction bases unmatched: 9. The CDR3 extends over 18 amino acids.

The chain uses TRBV2 and TRBJ1-1, with 8 bases fitting TRBD1. This CDR3 spans 14 amino acids. Germline-derived CDR1 and CDR2 are SNHLY and FYNNEI. The trim removed 5 bases at V and 1 base at J, leaving 3 bases unmatched. CDR3 region: CASSSGGPNTEAFF. CDR3 sequence (DNA): TGTGCCAGCAGTTCAGGGGGCCCGAACACTGAAGCTTTCTTT.